These 11 T cell receptor beta chains were all obtained from the same sample, sequenced in a study of cytomegalovirus exposure and HLA in healthy donors. This PCR relied on a set of 60 Vbeta primers and 13 Jbeta primers. Profiling relied on immunoSEQ multiplex PCR, and the TCRdb table lists in-frame clones only, not all of them. The table records approximately 140,000 clones, 79% of them present only once. The sample was PBMCs. The receptors originated from a man aged 18 to 30 in good health and CMV-seronegative.

This rearrangement joins TRBV11-2 to TRBJ2-7; no clear D gene. CDR1 is SGHAT, CDR2 FQNNGV, per germline. This CDR3 spans 15 amino acids. Trimming removed 3 bases at V and 0 bases at J, with 12 bases between. Here the CDR3 reads CASSFPGINSYEQYF. The CDR3 DNA reads as TGTGCCAGCAGCTTCCCAGGTATTAACTCCTACGAGCAGTACTTC.

The chain uses TRBV29-1 and TRBJ1-2; 7 nucleotides align to TRBD1. V trimming: 1 base; J trimming: 3 bases; junction bases outside the gene matches: 8. CDR1 and CDR2 (germline): SQVTM, ANQGSEA. The CDR3 runs 15 residues. DNA for the CDR3: TGCAGCGTTGAAGGCCTAGGGGGCGTTGACTATGGCTACACCTTC. It is translated as CSVEGLGGVDYGYTF. The full variable domain, completed using reference TRBV29-1 and TRBJ1-2, is SAVISQKPSRDICQRGTSLTIQCQVDSQVTMMFWYRQQPGQSLTLIATANQGSEATYESGFVIDKFPISRPNLTFSTLTVSNMSPEDSSIYLCSVEGLGGVDYGYTFGSGTRLTVV.

CDR3 sequence (DNA): TGTGCCAGCGGGAAAATGGGAGGGACGGGGTGGGAGCAGTACTTC. Protein product: CASGKMGGTGWEQYF. The genes are TRBV2 and TRBJ2-7; 7 bases are shared with TRBD2. Trimming removed 8 bases from V and 7 bases from J; junction bases left unmatched: 17. The CDR3 contains 15 residues. CDR1 and CDR2 from the germline V gene are SNHLY and FYNNEI.

The V gene is TRBV4-3, the J gene TRBJ1-2; maybe TRBD1 (5 bases). Trimming took 3 bases from V and 1 from J, leaving 12 bases between them. Germline CDR1 LGHNA, CDR2 YSLEER. The CDR3 is 15 residues long. The CDR3 nucleotides are TGCGCCAGCAGCCAGAATGGGGGGGGTAACTATGGCTACACCTTC. This sequence encodes CASSQNGGGNYGYTF.

On this clone itself: The sample carries other DNA sequences with the same CDR3. The chain employs TRBV5-1 and TRBJ2-5, with D perhaps matching TRBD2 (6 bases). V lost 0 bases and J 1 base, leaving 7 bases between the germline ends. The CDR3 runs 14 residues. Looked up from germline, CDR1 is SGHRS and CDR2 is YFSETQ. The CDR3 loop is CASSLGGVQETQYF. The CDR3 DNA follows: TGCGCCAGCAGCTTGGGGGGGGTCCAAGAGACCCAGTACTTC.

This chain's CDR3 is CASSQDPRSYEQYF. CDR3 sequence (DNA): TGCGCCAGCAGCCAAGATCCCAGATCCTACGAGCAGTACTTC. The V gene is TRBV4-3, the J gene TRBJ2-7; D uncertain. Trimming left V 0 bases short and J 1 base short, with 7 bases between. Germline CDR1 and CDR2: LGHNA and YSLEER. This CDR3 comprises 14 residues.

This chain uses TRBV15 with TRBJ2-7, with D possibly matching TRBD2 (5 bases). Germline V CDR1 and CDR2: LNHNV, YYDKDF (reference sequence). V was pared by 3 bases and J by 2 bases, with 8 bases between. There are 13 residues in the CDR3. Here the CDR3 DNA reads TGTGCCACCAGCAGGAGGGAAGCCTACGAGCAGTACTTC. Translation gives CATSRREAYEQYF.

J is TRBJ1-2 and V is TRBV18, with D possibly TRBD1 on 5 matching bases. CDR1 is KGHSH, CDR2 LQKENI, per germline. The CDR3 is 16 residues long. V gave up 3 bases and J gave up 0 bases, with 14 bases separating them. CDR3 region: CASSPNRQPTNYGYTF. For the CDR3, the DNA is TGTGCCAGCTCACCCAATAGACAGCCTACTAACTATGGCTACACCTTC.

This clone was observed once. V gene TRBV7-8 combines with J gene TRBJ1-5; D may be TRBD1 (5 bases). Trimming stripped 4 bases from V and 4 bases from J, with 11 bases between. In germline, CDR1 is SGHVS, CDR2 FQNEAQ. CDR3 length equals 14 residues. This CDR3 reads CASSYRQPNQPQHF. The CDR3 DNA sequence: TGTGCCAGCAGCTACCGACAGCCGAATCAGCCCCAGCATTTT. Based on the CDR3 plus reference TRBV7-8 and TRBJ1-5, the full variable domain is GAGVSQSPRYKVAKRGQDVALRCDPISGHVSLFWYQQALGQGPEFLTYFQNEAQLDKSGLPSDRFFAERPEGSVSTLKIQRTQQEDSAVYLCASSYRQPNQPQHFGDGTRLSIL.

The chain has TRBV6-6 and TRBJ2-5, with 7 bases lining up with TRBD2. The germline gives CDR1 MNHNY, CDR2 SVGAGI (reference sequence). CDR3 length: 13 amino acids. V lost 5 bases, J lost 3 bases, and 3 bases stayed unmatched. The CDR3 here is CASSRGLEETQYF. CDR3 nucleotides: TGTGCCAGCAGTCGCGGACTAGAAGAGACCCAGTACTTC.

The gene calls are TRBV25-1 and TRBJ2-1; D is uncertain. The V and J ends lost 3 bases and 7 bases respectively, with 16 bases between them. CDR3 size: 15 residues. Germline CDR1 is MGHDK and CDR2 is SYGVNS. Written as DNA, the CDR3 is TGTGCCAGCAGTGACCATGGGTCAGGTAGAAATGAGCAGTTCTTC. As protein: CASSDHGSGRNEQFF.